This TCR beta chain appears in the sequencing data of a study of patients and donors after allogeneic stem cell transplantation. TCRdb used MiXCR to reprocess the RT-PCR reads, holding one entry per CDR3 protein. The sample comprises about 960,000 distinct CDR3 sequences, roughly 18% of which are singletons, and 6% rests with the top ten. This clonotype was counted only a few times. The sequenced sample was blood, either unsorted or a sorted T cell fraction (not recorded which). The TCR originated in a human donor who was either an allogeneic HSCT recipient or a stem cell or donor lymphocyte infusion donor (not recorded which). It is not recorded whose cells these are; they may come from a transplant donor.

CDR3 loop: CASSSPGRILAKNIQYF. The CDR3 region has the DNA TGTGCCAGCAGCTCCCCGGGACGGATACTAGCCAAAAACATTCAGTACTTC. The gene calls are TRBV7-9 and TRBJ2-4; D may correspond to TRBD1 or TRBD2 (5 bases each). The ends were cut back, 4 bases at V and 0 bases at J, with 16 bases in the middle. There are 17 residues in the CDR3. Germline CDR1 and CDR2: SEHNR and FQNEAQ (reference sequence).